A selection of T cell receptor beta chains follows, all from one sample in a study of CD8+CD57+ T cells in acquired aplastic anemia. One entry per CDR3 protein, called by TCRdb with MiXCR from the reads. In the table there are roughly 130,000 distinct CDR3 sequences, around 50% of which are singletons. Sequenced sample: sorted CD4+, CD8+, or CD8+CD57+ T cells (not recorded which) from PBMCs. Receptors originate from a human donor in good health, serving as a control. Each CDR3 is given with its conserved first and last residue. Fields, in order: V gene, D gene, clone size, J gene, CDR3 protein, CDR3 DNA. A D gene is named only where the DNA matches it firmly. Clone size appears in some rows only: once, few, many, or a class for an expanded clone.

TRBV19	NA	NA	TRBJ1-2	CASSPRGYYGYTF	TGTGCCAGTAGCCCGAGGGGGTACTATGGCTACACCTTC
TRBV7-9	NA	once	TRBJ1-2	CASSLEGVGRGYTF	TGTGCCAGCAGCTTAGAAGGGGTGGGTAGAGGCTACACCTTC
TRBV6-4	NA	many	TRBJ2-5	CASPLQGYQETQYF	TGTGCCAGCCCCCTCCAGGGCTACCAAGAGACCCAGTACTTC
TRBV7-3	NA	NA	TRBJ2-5	CASSVHRQETQYF	TGTGCCAGCAGCGTTCACAGACAAGAGACCCAGTACTTC
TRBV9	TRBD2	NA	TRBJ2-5	CASSTRRGTSGGEETQYF	TGTGCCAGCAGCACCCGACGCGGGACTAGCGGGGGAGAAGAGACCCAGTACTTC
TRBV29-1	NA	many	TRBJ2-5	CSVDHPGGSTVETQYF	TGCAGCGTTGATCACCCAGGGGGGAGTACGGTGGAGACCCAGTACTTC
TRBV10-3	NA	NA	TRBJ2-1	CAISDPRVDYYNEQFF	TGTGCCATCAGTGACCCTAGGGTGGACTACTACAATGAGCAGTTCTTC
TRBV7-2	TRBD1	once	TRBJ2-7	CASSRRQGLGEQYF	TGTGCCAGCAGCCGCCGACAGGGCCTCGGCGAGCAGTACTTC
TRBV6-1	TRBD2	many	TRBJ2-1	CASSETGGGGGEQFF	TGTGCCAGCAGTGAAACGGGGGGAGGAGGAGGTGAGCAGTTCTTC
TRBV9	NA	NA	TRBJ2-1	CASSVVFDEQFF	TGTGCCAGCAGCGTAGTTTTCGATGAGCAGTTCTTC
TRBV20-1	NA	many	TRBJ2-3	CSAYPGTNPDTQYF	TGCAGTGCTTATCCGGGAACCAACCCCGATACGCAGTATTTT
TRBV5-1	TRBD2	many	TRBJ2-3	CASTSLGVAGGYTQYF	TGCGCCAGCACCTCCCTTGGGGTAGCGGGGGGTTATACGCAGTATTTT
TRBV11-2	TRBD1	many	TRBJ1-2	CASSPHAGQEQLANYGYTF	TGTGCCAGCAGCCCCCATGCCGGACAGGAGCAGTTAGCTAACTATGGCTACACCTTC
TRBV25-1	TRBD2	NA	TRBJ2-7	CASSGGETYEQYF	TGCGCCAGCAGCGGGGGGGAAACCTACGAGCAGTACTTC
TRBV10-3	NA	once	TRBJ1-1	CAISEGPDTEAFF	TGTGCCATCAGTGAGGGACCGGACACTGAAGCTTTCTTT
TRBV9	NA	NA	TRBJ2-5	CASSVVSRSGWETQYF	TGTGCCAGCAGCGTAGTTTCTCGGTCTGGATGGGAGACCCAGTACTTC
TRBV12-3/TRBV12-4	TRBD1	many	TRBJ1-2	CASSFGTANYGYTF	TGTGCCAGCAGTTTCGGGACAGCCAACTATGGCTACACCTTC
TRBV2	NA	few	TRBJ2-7	CASSEGLAQFRRYF	TGTGCCAGCAGTGAGGGTCTAGCGCAATTTAGACGGTACTTC
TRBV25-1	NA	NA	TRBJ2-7	CASSDLGFNEQYF	TGTGCCAGCAGTGACCTCGGGTTCAACGAGCAGTACTTC
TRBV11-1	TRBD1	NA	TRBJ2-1	CASNPTGGSYNEQFF	TGTGCCAGCAACCCCACAGGGGGCTCCTACAATGAGCAGTTCTTC
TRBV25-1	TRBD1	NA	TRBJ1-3	CASSTGTGPSNTIYF	TGTGCCAGCAGTACCGGGACAGGACCATCTAACACCATATATTTT
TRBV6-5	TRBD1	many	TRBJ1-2	CAGSTRNRDRDYGYTF	TGTGCCGGCAGTACTCGCAACCGAGACAGGGACTATGGCTACACCTTC
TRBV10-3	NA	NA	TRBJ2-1	CAIRGVGHNEQFF	TGTGCCATCAGGGGGGTGGGGCACAATGAGCAGTTCTTC